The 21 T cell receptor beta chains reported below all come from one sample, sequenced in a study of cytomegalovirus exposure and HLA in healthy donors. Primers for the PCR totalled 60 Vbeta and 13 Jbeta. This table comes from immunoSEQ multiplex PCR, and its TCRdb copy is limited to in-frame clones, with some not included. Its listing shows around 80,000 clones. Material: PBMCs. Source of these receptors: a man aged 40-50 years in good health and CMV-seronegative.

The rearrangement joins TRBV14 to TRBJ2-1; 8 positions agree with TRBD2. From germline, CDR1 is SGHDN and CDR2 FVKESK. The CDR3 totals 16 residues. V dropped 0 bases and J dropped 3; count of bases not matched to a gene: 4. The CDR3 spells CASSQEVAGIYNEQFF. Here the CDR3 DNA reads TGTGCCAGCAGCCAAGAGGTAGCGGGAATCTACAATGAGCAGTTCTTC. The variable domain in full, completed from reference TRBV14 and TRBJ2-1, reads EAGVTQFPSHSVIEKGQTVTLRCDPISGHDNLYWYRRVMGKEIKFLLHFVKESKQDESGMPNNRFLAERTGGTYSTLKVQPAELEDSGVYFCASSQEVAGIYNEQFFGPGTRLTVL.

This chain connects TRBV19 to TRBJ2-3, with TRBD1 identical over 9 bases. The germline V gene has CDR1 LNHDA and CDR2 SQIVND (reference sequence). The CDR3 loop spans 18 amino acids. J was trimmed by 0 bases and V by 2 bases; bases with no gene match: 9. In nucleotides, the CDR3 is TGTGCCAGTAGTATACATGCCTGGACAGGGGATAGCACAGATACGCAGTATTTT. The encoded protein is CASSIHAWTGDSTDTQYF.

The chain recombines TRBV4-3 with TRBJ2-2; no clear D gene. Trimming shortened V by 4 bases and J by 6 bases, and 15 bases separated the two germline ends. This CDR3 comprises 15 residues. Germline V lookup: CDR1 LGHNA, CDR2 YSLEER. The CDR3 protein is CASSRELVVAGELFF. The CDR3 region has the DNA TGCGCCAGCAGCCGCGAGCTTGTGGTCGCCGGGGAGCTGTTTTTT.

The DNA of the CDR3 is TGTGCCAGCAGCTTGGGAGGTAGCGGACCCTACGAGCAGTACTTC. It is translated as CASSLGGSGPYEQYF. V is TRBV5-8 and J is TRBJ2-7; a possible D gene is TRBD2 (6 bases). The CDR3 contains 15 residues. Germline values: CDR1 SGHTS, CDR2 YDEGEE. V was clipped by 0 bases and J by 2 bases, with 12 bases between them.

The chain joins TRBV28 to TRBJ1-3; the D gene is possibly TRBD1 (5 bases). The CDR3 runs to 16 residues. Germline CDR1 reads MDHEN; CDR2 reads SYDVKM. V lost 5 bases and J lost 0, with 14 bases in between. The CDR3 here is CASSTGTASSGNTIYF. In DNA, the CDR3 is TGTGCCAGCAGTACCGGGACTGCGAGCTCTGGAAACACCATATATTTT.

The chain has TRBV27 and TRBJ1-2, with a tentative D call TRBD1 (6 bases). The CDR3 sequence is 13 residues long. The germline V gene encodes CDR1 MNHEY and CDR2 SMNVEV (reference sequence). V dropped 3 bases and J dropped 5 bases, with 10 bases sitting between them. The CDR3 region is CASSFGQGYGYTF. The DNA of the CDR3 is TGTGCCAGCAGTTTCGGTCAGGGGTATGGCTACACCTTC.

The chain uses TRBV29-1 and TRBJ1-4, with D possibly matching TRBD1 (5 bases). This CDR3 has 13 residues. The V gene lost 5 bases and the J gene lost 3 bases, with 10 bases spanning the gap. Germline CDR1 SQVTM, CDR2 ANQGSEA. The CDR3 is CSVSGQSNEKLFF. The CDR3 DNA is TGCAGCGTTTCAGGGCAATCTAATGAAAAACTGTTTTTT.

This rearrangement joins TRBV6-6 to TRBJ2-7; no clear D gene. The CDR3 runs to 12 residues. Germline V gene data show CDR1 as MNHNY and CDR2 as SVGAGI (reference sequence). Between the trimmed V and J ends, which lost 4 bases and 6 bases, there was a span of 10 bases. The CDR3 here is CASSSFGREQYF. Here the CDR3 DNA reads TGTGCCAGCAGTTCATTTGGCCGCGAGCAGTACTTC.

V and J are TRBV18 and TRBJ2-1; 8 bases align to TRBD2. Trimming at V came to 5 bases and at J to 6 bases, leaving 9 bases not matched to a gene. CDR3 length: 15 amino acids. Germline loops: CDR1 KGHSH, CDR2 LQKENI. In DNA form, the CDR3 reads TGTGCCAGCTCATCCTCACAAGGGACTAGCAATGAGCAGTTCTTC. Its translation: CASSSSQGTSNEQFF.

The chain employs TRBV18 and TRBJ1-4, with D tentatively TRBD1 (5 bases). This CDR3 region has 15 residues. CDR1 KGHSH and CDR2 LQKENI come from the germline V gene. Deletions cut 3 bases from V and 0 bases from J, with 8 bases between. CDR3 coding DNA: TGTGCCAGCTCACCGACAGCTGCAACTAATGAAAAACTGTTTTTT. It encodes CASSPTAATNEKLFF.

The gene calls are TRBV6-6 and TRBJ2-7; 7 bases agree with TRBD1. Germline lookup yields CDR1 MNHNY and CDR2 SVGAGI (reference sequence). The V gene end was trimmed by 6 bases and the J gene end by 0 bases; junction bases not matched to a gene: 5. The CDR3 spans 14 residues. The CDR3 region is CASRKGQPSYEQYF. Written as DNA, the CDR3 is TGTGCCAGCAGAAAGGGACAGCCCTCCTACGAGCAGTACTTC.

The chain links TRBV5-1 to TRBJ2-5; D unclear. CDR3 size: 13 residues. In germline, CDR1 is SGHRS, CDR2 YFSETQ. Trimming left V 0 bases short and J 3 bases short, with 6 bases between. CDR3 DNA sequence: TGCGCCAGCAGCTTGGTCGGTAAAGAGACCCAGTACTTC. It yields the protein CASSLVGKETQYF.

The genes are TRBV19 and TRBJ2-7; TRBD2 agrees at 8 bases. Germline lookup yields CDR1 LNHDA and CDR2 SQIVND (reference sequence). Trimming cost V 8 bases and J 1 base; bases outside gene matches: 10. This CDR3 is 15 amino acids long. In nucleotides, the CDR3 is TGTGCCAGTCTCGGACCGGCGGGGGGATCCTACGAGCAGTACTTC. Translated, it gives CASLGPAGGSYEQYF.

The CDR3 DNA follows: TGCGCCAGCAGCAGAGACATGAGCGGGGCTAGCACAGATACGCAGTATTTT. Its translation: CASSRDMSGASTDTQYF. V gene TRBV5-1 combines with J gene TRBJ2-3; 7 positions agree with TRBD2. The CDR3 runs to 17 residues. CDR1 and CDR2 (germline): SGHRS, YFSETQ. The ends lost 4 bases at V and 0 bases at J; junction bases unmatched: 11.

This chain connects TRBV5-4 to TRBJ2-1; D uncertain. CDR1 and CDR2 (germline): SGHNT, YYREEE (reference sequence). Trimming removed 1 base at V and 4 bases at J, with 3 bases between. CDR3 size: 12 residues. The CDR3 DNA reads TGTGCCAGCAGCTTGCCGTACAATGAGCAGTTCTTC. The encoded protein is CASSLPYNEQFF.

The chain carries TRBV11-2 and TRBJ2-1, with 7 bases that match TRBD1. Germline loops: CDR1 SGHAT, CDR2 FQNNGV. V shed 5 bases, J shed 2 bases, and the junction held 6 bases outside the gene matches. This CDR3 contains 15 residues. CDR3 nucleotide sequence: TGTGCCAGCAGCGAACTTGGGACAGCCTACAATGAGCAGTTCTTC. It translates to CASSELGTAYNEQFF.

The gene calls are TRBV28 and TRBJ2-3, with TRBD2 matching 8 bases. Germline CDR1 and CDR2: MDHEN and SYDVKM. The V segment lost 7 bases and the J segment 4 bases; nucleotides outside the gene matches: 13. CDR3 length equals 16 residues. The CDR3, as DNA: TGTGCCAGCACCCAAAGGGGTGTAGCGGGATCAGATACGCAGTATTTT. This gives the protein CASTQRGVAGSDTQYF.

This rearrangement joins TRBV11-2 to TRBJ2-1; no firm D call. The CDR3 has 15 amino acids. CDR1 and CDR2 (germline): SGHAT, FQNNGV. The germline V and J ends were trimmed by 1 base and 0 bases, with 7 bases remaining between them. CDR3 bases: TGTGCCAGCAGCTTAGCCGGTCGCTCCTACAATGAGCAGTTCTTC. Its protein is CASSLAGRSYNEQFF.

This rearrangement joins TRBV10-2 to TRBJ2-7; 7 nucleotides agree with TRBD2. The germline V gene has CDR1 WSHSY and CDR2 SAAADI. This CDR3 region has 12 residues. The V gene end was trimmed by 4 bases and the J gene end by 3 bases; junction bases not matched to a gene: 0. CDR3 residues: CASSGGGYEQYF. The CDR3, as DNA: TGCGCCAGCAGTGGGGGGGGCTACGAGCAGTACTTC.

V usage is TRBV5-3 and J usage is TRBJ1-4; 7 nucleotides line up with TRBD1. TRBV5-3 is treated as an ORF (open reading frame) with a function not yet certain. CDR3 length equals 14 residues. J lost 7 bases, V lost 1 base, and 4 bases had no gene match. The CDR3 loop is CARSLKRGREKLFF. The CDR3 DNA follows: TGTGCCAGAAGCTTGAAGAGGGGGCGTGAAAAACTGTTTTTT.

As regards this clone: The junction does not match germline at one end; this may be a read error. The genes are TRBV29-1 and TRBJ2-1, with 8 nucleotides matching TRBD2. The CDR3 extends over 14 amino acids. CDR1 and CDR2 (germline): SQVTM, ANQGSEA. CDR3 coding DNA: TGCGGCGTTGTACTAGCGGAGTTTTACAATGAGCAGTTCTTC. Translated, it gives CGVVLAEFYNEQFF.